This TCR beta chain was recovered during a study of T-cell reconstitution after alpha-beta-depleted transplantation in children. Preparation of the TCRbeta library used unique molecular identifiers. TCRdb fed the PCR reads into MiXCR, producing one record per CDR3 protein. The sample includes under 35,000 distinct CDR3 sequences, roughly 6% of them seen just once. V lost 2 bases and J lost 5; bases outside the gene matches: 6. Germline values: CDR1 DFQATT, CDR2 SNEGSKA (reference sequence). The CDR3 consists of 15 residues. This clonotype has at least ten counts. This receptor was identified in a male patient aged 10 to 17 who had a stem cell transplant for acute myeloid leukemia, so the T cells may come from the graft donor. This chain joins TRBV20-1 and TRBJ2-3, with TRBD2 identical over 11 bases. The sequences come from PBMCs, mostly from graft donor cells, collected 180 days after TCRalphabeta/CD19-depleted stem cell transplant. The CDR3 here is CSARRLAGTIDTQYF. As DNA, the CDR3 is TGCAGTGCTAGACGACTAGCGGGAACGATAGATACGCAGTATTTT.